This T cell receptor beta chain appears in the sequencing data of a study of cytomegalovirus exposure and HLA in healthy donors. Profiling relied on immunoSEQ multiplex PCR, and the TCRdb table lists in-frame clones only, not all of them. The sample has 90,000 to 150,000 clones, under 90% seen once. The study, taken as a whole, reports: Cytomegalovirus association was assigned to some 160 TCR beta chains. Most sequenced TCRs were rare (though some public TCRs occurred in many donors).

V dropped 3 bases and J dropped 7 bases, with 9 bases sitting between them. This CDR3 has 13 amino acids. Germline V gene sequence: CDR1 SEHNR, CDR2 FQNEAQ (reference sequence). A remark on this clone: Its antigen is undetermined.

Sequenced material: PBMCs. V is TRBV7-9 and J is TRBJ2-2; no reliable D call. The receptor's source is a woman between 25 and 40 years old in good health and CMV-seronegative. The CDR3 protein is CASSLTASGELFF. The CDR3 DNA reads as TGTGCCAGCAGCTTGACGGCTAGCGGGGAGCTGTTTTTT.